This T cell receptor (beta chain) was retrieved from a study of blood T cell repertoires in COVID-19 (TCRdb year 2020). Looking at the study overall: The collaborator samples originated in the United States, Italy and Spain and spanned the acute and convalescent phases of COVID-19. The prospective study material was composed of cDNA or gDNA derived from T cells, B-cell-depleted T cells, or PBMCs. Deeply sampled blood TCRbeta repertoires from subjects exposed to, actively infected with, or recovered from COVID-19 were included in the dataset. A freely available public database, intended as a resource for researchers studying the immune response to SARS-CoV-2, is where the repertoires were released. The samples were drawn from two sources: the first 160 participants of the ongoing ImmuneRACE study, and 1,200 or so subjects contributed by 6 global collaborators. Nearly every sample came with metadata listing a de-identified subject ID, COVID-19 status, age in years and sex. HLA class I and class II types, where available, came from metadata supplied by the sample provider rather than from assay-based typing.

General study outcomes and caveats: The amount of clinical and demographic metadata varied by source and participant and was provided uncurated.

In the prospective study, participants were about 18 to 100 years old, resided in 24 geographic areas of the United States, and were enrolled through a virtual design. To assign participants to cohorts, the prospective study relied on clinical history that participants themselves reported in a screening survey and a study questionnaire. Each participant in the prospective study had whole blood, serum and a nasopharyngeal or oropharyngeal swab collected by mobile phlebotomists. Prospective study participants could optionally give additional blood draws and questionnaires over an approximately two-month period. Before DNA extraction, prospective study blood samples were shipped either frozen or at room temperature. Turning to this clone: Its antigen specificity is not known. Base qualities are not recorded, but no much larger clone differs from it by a single base.

The immunoSEQ Assay, a bias-controlled multiplex PCR, was used to amplify TCRbeta CDR3 regions from genomic DNA. In the authors' own workflow: Within the assay, amplification of reference gene primers was used to estimate how many nucleated cells each sample contained. To quantify the absolute abundance of each unique TCRbeta CDR3 rearrangement, sequence reads were collapsed and filtered. Productive Simpson clonality was computed per sample as the square root of Simpson's diversity index over productive rearrangements. This is the immuneACCESS table as TCRdb keeps it, with only in-frame sequences that have V and J called. A part of the clones is gone; compared with another copy, unresolved V genes explain less than half, and the rest is unexplained. Clone size and the V and J calls come from that table; the DNA yielded D and trimming. Counted in this sample were roughly 420,000 clones; around nine tenths of them appeared once. The top ten clones comprise over 0.9% of the sample.

Including the terminal cysteine and phenylalanine, the CDR3 comprises 16 residues. Here the CDR3 DNA is all that survives: 48 bases in frame from base 1. Trimming leaves V shorter by 1 base and J shorter by 7 bases, with the junction holding 3 bases beyond the gene matches. The germline V gene yields SNHLY for CDR1 and FYNNEI for CDR2. The source of this sequence is a woman aged 25 to 39 with acute COVID-19. Source material: PBMCs or T cells enriched from blood (not recorded which). Recombination linked TRBV2 to TRBJ2-1; TRBD2 fits 14 bases in the junction. The DNA sequence is TGTGCCAGCAGTGAAGTGAGACTAGCGGGGGGGAATGAGCAGTTCTTC. It encodes CASSEVRLAGGNEQFF.